This T cell receptor beta chain originates from a study of blood T cell repertoires in COVID-19. In the study overall: Samples of COVID-19 (acute and convalescent) were obtained from the United States, Italy and Spain. The cDNA or gDNA used as material had been derived from T cells, B-cell-depleted T cells, or PBMCs.

Per the original data handling: It was from reference gene primer amplification that nucleated cell counts were estimated. Repertoires were generated with immunoSEQ multiplex PCR, while TCRdb's copy carries only in-frame clones and drops some. For V, J and clone size, that table is used; D and trimming come from the DNA. The sample has roughly 80,000 clones, nearly 90% seen once. This clonotype originated in a woman at least 80 years old with acute or convalescent COVID-19. Sample: peripheral blood.

CDR3 DNA: TGTGCCAGCAGCCAACGCCTTCAGGGCACTGGAAACACCATATATTTT. This codes for CASSQRLQGTGNTIYF. This chain links TRBV14 with TRBJ1-3; TRBD1 might be the D (5 bases). The CDR3 consists of 16 residues. Trimming cost V 2 bases and J 2 bases, with 13 bases left between them. Germline-derived CDR1 and CDR2 are SGHDN and FVKESK.